Listed here are 27 T cell receptor beta chains from one sample, sequenced in a study of T-cell memory formation after mild COVID-19. TCRdb ran MiXCR on the 5' RACE reads and lists one entry per CDR3 protein. The sample holds around 200,000 distinct CDR3 sequences, about 10% seen once. Sequenced: PBMCs or a T cell subset sorted from them (not recorded which). These receptor sequences come from a man aged 18 to 29 who had mild COVID-19 (a few samples of this study predate the infection). Cell type and time point are not known.

The V call is TRBV19, the J call TRBJ1-5, with D hard to call. The germline V gene has CDR1 LNHDA and CDR2 SQIVND (reference sequence). The CDR3 spans 15 residues. The V end lost 0 bases, the J end lost 5 bases, and 11 bases lay between the germline ends. The CDR3 spells CASSIDPWTDQPQHF. CDR3 bases: TGTGCCAGTAGTATAGATCCCTGGACCGATCAGCCCCAGCATTTT.

The chain is built from TRBV29-1 and TRBJ2-3, with D possibly being TRBD2 (7 bases). Trimming took 7 bases from V and 5 from J, leaving 16 bases between them. Per germline, CDR1 SQVTM and CDR2 ANQGSEA. This CDR3 comprises 13 residues. CDR3 sequence: CSALTRGGDTQYF. Here the CDR3 DNA reads TGCAGCGCTCTGACGAGGGGGGGAGATACGCAGTATTTT.

The chain links TRBV5-6 to TRBJ1-5; D call uncertain. Germline V lookup: CDR1 SGHDT, CDR2 YYEEEE. The CDR3 covers 16 residues. Trimming cost V 3 bases and J 2 bases, with 15 bases left between them. The CDR3 protein is CASSSNRGGRNQPQHF. CDR3 in DNA: TGTGCCAGCAGCTCCAATCGAGGAGGGCGCAATCAGCCCCAGCATTTT.

In nucleotides, the CDR3 is TGTGCCAGCAGCTTAGCGCTGAGCGGGGGGCGGAACGAGCAGTACTTC. Translated, it gives CASSLALSGGRNEQYF. The rearrangement links TRBV7-9 to TRBJ2-7, with 9 bases matching TRBD2. Germline CDR1 SEHNR, CDR2 FQNEAQ (reference sequence). This CDR3 is 16 amino acids long. The V gene end was trimmed by 0 bases and the J gene end by 5 bases; junction bases not matched to a gene: 8.

This clonotype occurred many times. The rearrangement joins TRBV7-2 to TRBJ2-2, with a tentative D call TRBD2 (6 bases). Germline CDR1 reads SGHTA; CDR2 reads FQGNSA. The V gene lost 1 base and the J gene lost 6 bases, with 18 bases spanning the gap. The CDR3 spans 17 residues. The CDR3 spells CASSLVRFRGSSGELFF. The CDR3 DNA is TGTGCCAGCAGCTTAGTACGGTTCCGGGGGAGCTCCGGGGAGCTGTTTTTT. The variable domain in full, completed from reference TRBV7-2 and TRBJ2-2, reads GAGVSQSPSNKVTEKGKDVELRCDPISGHTALYWYRQSLGQGLEFLIYFQGNSAPDKSGLPSDRFSAERTGGSVSTLTIQRTQQEDSAVYLCASSLVRFRGSSGELFFGEGSRLTVL.

This clonotype was seen a handful of times. V usage is TRBV18 and J usage is TRBJ2-1; 11 bases align to TRBD1. Germline loops: CDR1 KGHSH, CDR2 LQKENI. The length of the CDR3 is 18 residues. V gave up 2 bases and J gave up 9 bases; unmatched junction bases: 15. This CDR3 reads CASSPSWTGGLRGGEQFF. In nucleotides, the CDR3 is TGTGCCAGCTCACCATCTTGGACAGGGGGCCTCCGAGGTGGTGAGCAGTTCTTC.

The chain links TRBV12-3 or TRBV12-4 to TRBJ2-3, with D possibly called TRBD1 or TRBD2 (6 bases each). V was clipped by 3 bases and J by 2 bases, with 12 bases between them. The CDR3 spans 15 residues. This CDR3 reads CASSFWGAATDTQYF. In DNA, the CDR3 is TGTGCCAGCAGTTTCTGGGGGGCTGCCACAGATACGCAGTATTTT.

This clonotype turned up a few times. This chain uses TRBV20-1 with TRBJ2-5; maybe TRBD1 (6 bases). CDR3 length equals 15 residues. The germline V gene has CDR1 DFQATT and CDR2 SNEGSKA (reference sequence). V was pared by 2 bases and J by 5 bases, with 18 bases between. The DNA of the CDR3 is TGCAGTGCTAGACCGGGGACACCCAAGGCGGAGACCCAGTACTTC. Protein: CSARPGTPKAETQYF.

The chain links TRBV5-6 to TRBJ1-1; D call uncertain. Germline CDR1 reads SGHDT; CDR2 reads YYEEEE. With 1 base removed from V and 4 bases from J, the gap between germline ends came to 8 bases. This CDR3 contains 13 residues. CDR3 protein: CASSLWGGTEAFF. The CDR3 bases are TGTGCCAGCAGCTTGTGGGGTGGCACTGAAGCTTTCTTT.

This clonotype was seen only a few times. The V call is TRBV20-1, the J call TRBJ1-1; tentatively, D is TRBD1 (5 bases). With 2 bases removed from V and 11 bases from J, the gap between germline ends came to 18 bases. CDR3 length: 13 amino acids. The germline V gene has CDR1 DFQATT and CDR2 SNEGSKA (reference sequence). The CDR3 DNA reads TGCAGTGCTAGACATCCGGGACCCCTTGGGGCTTTCTTT. This gives the protein CSARHPGPLGAFF.

The V call is TRBV4-1, the J call TRBJ1-2; 10 bases line up with TRBD1. Germline lookup yields CDR1 MGHRA and CDR2 YSYEKL. CDR3 length: 15 residues. Losses at the gene ends were 4 bases for V and 0 bases for J; bases not matched to a gene: 2. For the CDR3, the DNA is TGCGCCAGCAGCCCCGGACAGGGGGCTAACTATGGCTACACCTTC. Its translation is CASSPGQGANYGYTF.

The V call is TRBV30, the J call TRBJ1-2, with D tentatively TRBD1 (6 bases). CDR1 is GTSNPN and CDR2 is SVGIG in the germline V gene (reference sequence). V was cut by 4 bases and J by 6 bases, with 18 bases left in between. There are 14 residues in the CDR3. The CDR3: CAWNFQGQSDGYTF. The CDR3 DNA is TGTGCCTGGAATTTCCAGGGGCAGTCGGATGGCTACACCTTC.

This clonotype was picked up a small number of times. The CDR3 reads CSARTRNTEAFF. The CDR3 nucleotides read TGCAGCGCTAGGACAAGGAACACTGAAGCTTTCTTT. The V gene is TRBV29-1, the J gene TRBJ1-1; weak D call: TRBD1 (5 bases). This CDR3 spans 12 amino acids. Germline V gene lookup returns CDR1 SQVTM and CDR2 ANQGSEA. V was clipped by 7 bases and J by 1 base, with 10 bases between them.

This clonotype was detected only a few times. The gene calls are TRBV12-3 or TRBV12-4 and TRBJ2-5; 8 bases line up with TRBD2. V shed 3 bases, J shed 7 bases, and the junction held 4 bases outside the gene matches. This CDR3 comprises 13 residues. CDR3 sequence reads: CASSFGGGGTQYF. The CDR3 DNA reads as TGTGCCAGCAGTTTCGGGGGGGGTGGGACCCAGTACTTC.

This clonotype was observed a handful of times. The CDR3 sequence: CASSRQYEQYF. CDR3 sequence (DNA): TGTGCCAGCAGCCGACAGTACGAGCAGTACTTC. The chain has TRBV12-3 or TRBV12-4 and TRBJ2-7, with D possibly matching TRBD1 (5 bases). Trimming removed 6 bases at V and 4 bases at J, with 7 bases between. The CDR3 is made up of 11 amino acids.

This clonotype was seen more than once but under ten times. The rearrangement links TRBV5-6 to TRBJ2-7, with D unclear. From germline, CDR1 is SGHDT and CDR2 YYEEEE. Trimming removed 5 bases from V and 9 bases from J, with 27 bases in between. CDR3 length: 16 amino acids. CDR3 in amino acids: CASSEDPRWGPRRQYV. The CDR3 DNA reads TGTGCCAGCAGTGAGGATCCGAGGTGGGGTCCTAGGCGGCAGTACGTC.

This clonotype was recorded a few times. The chain is built from TRBV5-5 and TRBJ2-3; D perhaps matches TRBD1 (6 bases). V lost 5 bases, J lost 7 bases, and 23 bases lay in between. CDR3 size: 16 residues. Per germline, CDR1 SGHKS and CDR2 YYEKEE (reference sequence). Here the CDR3 reads CASSRIWDTLPNTQYF. The CDR3 bases are TGTGCCAGCAGTCGGATCTGGGACACCCTTCCAAATACGCAGTATTTT.

The chain uses TRBV6-2 or TRBV6-3 and TRBJ1-6; 10 bases map to TRBD1. Per germline, CDR1 MNHEY and CDR2 SVGEGT. This CDR3 comprises 14 residues. Trimming took 6 bases from V and 8 from J; bases not matched to a gene: 4. The CDR3 is CASSRDRGYSPLHF. The DNA for the CDR3 is TGTGCCAGCAGCCGGGACAGGGGTTATTCACCCCTCCACTTT.

The rearrangement links TRBV7-3 to TRBJ2-6; no clear D. Germline-derived CDR1 and CDR2 are SGHTA and FQGTGA. Trimming cost V 5 bases and J 0 bases, with 14 bases left between them. The CDR3 consists of 17 residues. The CDR3 reads CASSIPGKSSGANVLTF. As DNA, the CDR3 is TGTGCCAGCAGCATTCCTGGAAAGAGCTCTGGGGCCAACGTCCTGACTTTC.

This clonotype came up many times. The genes are TRBV7-2 and TRBJ2-2; the match to TRBD1 covers 11 bases. Germline V gives CDR1 SGHTA, CDR2 FQGNSA. The ends lost 3 bases at V and 5 bases at J; junction bases unmatched: 2. This CDR3 contains 15 residues. The CDR3: CASSFGQGATGELFF. For the CDR3, the DNA is TGTGCCAGCAGCTTTGGACAGGGGGCTACCGGGGAGCTGTTTTTT.

This clonotype was counted only a few times. The V gene is TRBV7-9, the J gene TRBJ1-1, with a tentative D call TRBD1 (5 bases). The V end was cut by 4 bases, the J end by 7 bases, with 16 bases between. Germline V gene lookup returns CDR1 SEHNR and CDR2 FQNEAQ (reference sequence). This CDR3 comprises 14 residues. CDR3: CASSSRQRPVEAFF. The CDR3 region has the DNA TGTGCCAGCAGCTCCCGACAGAGACCGGTTGAAGCTTTCTTT. The full variable domain, rest sourced from reference TRBV7-9 and TRBJ1-1, is DTGVSQNPRHKITKRGQNVTFRCDPISEHNRLYWYRQTLGQGPEFLTYFQNEAQLEKSRLLSDRFSAERPKGSFSTLEIQRTEQGDSAMYLCASSSRQRPVEAFFGQGTRLTVV.

The chain uses TRBV18 and TRBJ1-2, with no clear D. The CDR3 totals 13 residues. Germline V gene lookup returns CDR1 KGHSH and CDR2 LQKENI. Trimming pared 0 bases from V and 6 bases from J, leaving 8 bases between. The DNA for the CDR3 is TGTGCCAGCTCACCACCGGCCGGGGATGGCTACACCTTC. This gives the protein CASSPPAGDGYTF.

The chain combines TRBV3-1 with TRBJ1-4, with 7 bases that match TRBD1. This CDR3 has 13 residues. V trimming: 11 bases; J trimming: 5 bases; junction bases outside the gene matches: 8. Germline V gene sequence: CDR1 LGHDT, CDR2 YNNKEL (reference sequence). This CDR3 reads CACSTGTNEKLFF. CDR3 bases: TGTGCCTGTTCGACAGGGACGAATGAAAAACTGTTTTTT.

This clonotype was found a few times. J is TRBJ2-3 and V is TRBV5-1; possibly TRBD1 or TRBD2 for D (5 bases each). This CDR3 is 16 amino acids long. Trimming shortened V by 4 bases and J by 2 bases, and 17 bases separated the two germline ends. Germline lookup yields CDR1 SGHRS and CDR2 YFSETQ. The CDR3 DNA is TGCGCCAGCAGCCGGGACCCCCTCGTCCTCACAGATACGCAGTATTTT. It translates to CASSRDPLVLTDTQYF.

There are a few counts of this clonotype. The V gene is TRBV9, the J gene TRBJ2-3; a weak D match, TRBD2 (5 bases). Germline V CDR1 and CDR2: SGDLS, YYNGEE. CDR3 size: 16 residues. Trimming left V 3 bases short and J 2 bases short, with 16 bases between. The CDR3 protein is CASSATTSGATDTQYF. CDR3 DNA: TGTGCCAGCAGCGCTACTACGAGCGGAGCCACAGATACGCAGTATTTT.

V and J are TRBV7-2 and TRBJ1-4, with no clear D. V dropped 2 bases and J dropped 7 bases, with 8 bases sitting between them. Germline loops: CDR1 SGHTA, CDR2 FQGNSA. The CDR3 has 13 amino acids. CDR3 DNA sequence: TGTGCCAGCAGCTTAATGGCAGGTGAAAAACTGTTTTTT. Translating gives CASSLMAGEKLFF. The full variable domain, with the rest looked up from reference TRBV7-2 and TRBJ1-4, is GAGVSQSPSNKVTEKGKDVELRCDPISGHTALYWYRQSLGQGLEFLIYFQGNSAPDKSGLPSDRFSAERTGGSVSTLTIQRTQQEDSAVYLCASSLMAGEKLFFGSGTQLSVL.

The table lists this clonotype with many counts. This sequence joins TRBV5-1 and TRBJ2-3, with 14 bases aligning to TRBD2. After removal of 3 bases from V and 5 bases from J, the junction contained 8 bases not matched to a gene. This CDR3 has 17 amino acids. Germline-derived CDR1 and CDR2 are SGHRS and YFSETQ. Here the CDR3 reads CASSSRGLAGGRDTQYF. Written as DNA, the CDR3 is TGCGCCAGCAGCTCCAGAGGACTAGCGGGGGGCAGAGATACGCAGTATTTT.